This T cell receptor (beta chain) was obtained from a study of shared clonotypes between healthy human individuals (dated by TCRdb to 2018 to 2020). A note on the overall study: The cohort comprised two women and a few men aged 18 to 49 years. For each donor, three plates each were used for CD4 naive and CD4 memory, two plates were used for CD8 naive, and one plate was used for CD8 memory. To estimate repertoire size and how much clonotype sharing occurs between individuals, the study deeply sequenced the blood TCR repertoires of roughly 5 healthy adults. Libraries were prepared and TCR repertoires were sequenced by different laboratories using diverse techniques, in order to increase sequencing depth and limit assay-specific biases. Per donor, leukapheresis produced somewhere between about 0.94 and 9.5 billion PBMCs.

Broader findings and caveats from the paper: Because the study included only a small number of donors, the genetic and exposure-history diversity represented was limited. Incomplete sequencing was indicated by rarefaction of sorted-subset datasets, despite the large sequencing depth. Pairwise subsampling indicated that sequencing depth was expected to affect the degree of clonotype sharing among donors. When four donors were compared, the shared fraction of clonotypes was roughly 5% for naive CD4, about 4% for naive CD8, about 2.5% for memory CD4, and less than 0.45% for memory CD8. Larger estimated clonotype richness was generally found for naive subsets than for memory subsets. Sampling was restricted to blood, and TCR repertoires in tissue are likely to differ from TCR repertoires in blood. Compared with non-shared clonotypes, clonotypes shared by all four sorted-subset donors had higher generation probabilities.

Donors were healthy HIV-negative adults with no recently reported acute infections or vaccinations. Every donor was a Caucasian adult residing in Nashville, Tennessee, USA. Magnetic negative selection was used to enrich CD4+ T cells, after which naive cells were positively selected on CD45RA and the negative fraction became the memory subset. Blood was obtained by leukapheresis, after which PBMCs were separated by Ficoll-Histopaque density gradient centrifugation and cryopreserved in liquid nitrogen vapor phase. Analytical flow cytometry was used to check the purity and quantity of every magnetically sorted T cell population. Genomic DNA was isolated from every sorted fraction and measured by UV absorbance on a Nanodrop 2000c. TCR CDR3 regions were amplified from genomic DNA by multiplex PCR using the deep immunoSEQ assay. For each cell subset, the extracted genomic DNA was distributed evenly across all wells of several immunoSEQ 96-well plates, and each plate served as one replicate. Each replicate PCR for sorted subsets received 150 to 250 ng genomic DNA, equal to some 32,000 T cell genomes. Purified libraries were measured with a Qubit 3.0 fluorometer, size-checked on a Bioanalyzer 2100, and measured again with the KAPA Library Quantification kit. Every immunoSEQ 96-well plate was sequenced on a separate single-read 150-cycle Illumina NextSeq 550 flow cell. For the original study's pipeline: Because only junctional sequences without quality scores were contained in the immunoSEQ output, filtering matching that applied to full-length reads could not be performed. To assign V/J genes and CDR3, sequences were annotated against IMGT germline references using PyIR, a Python wrapper for IgBLAST v1.9. Any read was removed if the V/J assignment was weak (E-value above 1e-6), the CDR3 was missing, or the read contained stop codons, out-of-frame junctions, or ambiguous translated residues. V3J clonotypes were defined as sequences sharing an identical inferred V gene, J gene, and CDR3 amino acid sequence. Percentage overlap between repertoires was calculated by dividing the number of shared unique clonotypes by the size of the smaller repertoire. Three approaches were used to assess repertoire richness: RTK rarefaction, the Chao1 estimator, and Recon v2.1 estimates of unobserved clonotypes. For all TCRbeta clonotypes obtained by the gDNA method from several donors, generation probabilities were computed with OLGA. TCRdb stores this immuneACCESS table with in-frame sequences only. Part of the clones is absent; in the studies checked, under half of the shortfall reflects unresolved V genes, and no reason is known for the rest. V and J calls and clone size are as listed in that table; D and trimming were resolved from the DNA. This sample lists 2 million to 2.5 million clones; over 85% were detected once. The ten largest clones take up about 0.39% of the sample.

On this clone: Which antigen it targets is not known. Per-base quality was not reported, and no clone a single base away is much larger than it.

The CDR3 contains 18 residues, cysteine and phenylalanine counted. Solely the CDR3 DNA is kept, with 54 bases framed from the first base. The germline V and J ends show losses of 3 bases and 4 bases respectively, and no gene match explains 10 bases of the junction. Taken from the germline V gene, the CDR1 and CDR2 loops are SGDLS and YYNGEE. This clonotype was obtained from a man between 18 and 35 years old in good health. Some clones in this sample may be carry-over from other donors' samples. The rearrangement combines TRBV9 with TRBJ2-2; 12 nucleotides in the junction match TRBD2. The source material was naive CD4+ T cells from PBMCs. The cell subset or site label, read with the paper, signifies: CD45RA+ positively selected. At the DNA level, the sequence is TGTGCCAGCAGCGGGGACAGTCGGACTAGCGGGGTCACCGGGGAGCTGTTTTTT. It encodes CASSGDSRTSGVTGELFF.